This T cell receptor (beta chain) stems from a study of beta chain features in type 1 diabetes (dated 2018 in TCRdb). For context, the study as a whole: No differences in mean age, gender distribution, total cell number or subset yield were found between patients and healthy donors. Across all samples, around 100 million sorted cells were examined, and cell number per subset correlated strongly with RNA yield. Whereas all 30 or so donors provided naive and central memory subsets, regulatory and stem cell-like memory subsets were isolated from just 8 patients and about eight healthy donors. The study compared the TCRB repertoires of sorted circulating CD4+ T cell subsets in recently diagnosed type 1 diabetes patients with those in matched healthy donors.

A single peripheral blood draw of 90 to 150 mL on average was collected from each donor into heparinised tubes. Using a panel that included CD45RO, CCR7, CD25, CD127, CD95 and CD27, naive, central memory, regulatory and stem cell-like memory CD4+ T cells were sorted on a BD FACSAria II. Every sorted population had a purity above 95%. Right away, PBMCs were isolated by Lymphoprep density gradient centrifugation and were stained directly, with no culture step. So that batch effects would be minimized, each experiment stained and sorted samples in pairs, pairing one healthy donor with one patient. The study at large found these results: At VDJ recombination sites, patients with type 1 diabetes made fewer insertions and deleted more nucleotides, a pattern implying thymic rearrangement abnormalities. Naive, central memory and regulatory TCRB repertoires appeared to be more similar among patients than among healthy donors. In all four CD4+ subsets, TCRB CDR3 length was moderately but significantly shorter in type 1 diabetes patients. HLA sub-analyses involved small numbers of individuals, so any influence of HLA type on TCRB rearrangement remained unresolved. Shorter templates might have been favored by PCR, but patient and control samples were amplified and corrected together, so both groups would have been affected equally by any skew. Because cDNA was sequenced instead of genomic DNA, highly expressing activated cells could be over-represented, though the groups showed no difference in activation or CD3 levels.

The entire isolated RNA was reverse transcribed using the High Capacity cDNA Reverse Transcription Kit, and thus expressed TCRB transcripts were sequenced. Deep immunoSEQ sequencing was performed on naive, central memory and regulatory T cell samples, with an average of approximately 4 million total reads per sample. Sorted cells were lysed in RLT buffer and RNA was extracted with DNase-treated RNeasy Micro or Mini kits, depending on cell number. Each cell subset was processed separately to prevent cross-contamination, with patient and healthy donor samples processed together. Using the immunoSEQ multiplex PCR, TCRB sequences were amplified from cDNA into 87-bp fragments spanning the CDR3 region. Sequencing of the amplicons was done on the Illumina HiSeq platform. On the study's bioinformatics: Synthetic template baselines were used to correct PCR bias computationally, reads within Hamming distance 2 were collapsed together, and singletons that could not be merged were discarded. Reads were aligned against IMGT to assign V, D and J genes, CDR3 length and insertions or deletions at six rearrangement sites. Within each subset, clonotype counts were normalized to the number of sorted cells before true diversity and Gini coefficients were calculated with the tcR R package. Repertoire sharing was quantified using the overlap coefficient calculated on TCRB nucleotide sequences. This is the immuneACCESS table as TCRdb keeps it, with only in-frame sequences that have V and J called. A part of the clones is gone; compared with another copy, unresolved V genes explain less than half, and the rest is unexplained. V and J calls and clone size are given by that table; D and trimming were obtained from the DNA. Present in this sample are roughly 150,000 clones, approximately 8.4% of which were seen just once. The ten largest account for under 0.55% of the sample.

There are many counts of this clone. The clone's antigen remains unknown. Per-base qualities were not stored, and no clone one base away is much larger. The sequenced sample was central memory CD4+ T cells from blood. The origin of this receptor is a man between 18 and 35 years old with type 1 diabetes.

The CDR3 protein: CASSQDLGYLSNQPQHF. The sequenced DNA is TGTGCCAGCAGCCAAGATCTCGGGTACCTAAGCAATCAGCCCCAGCATTTT. The chain uses TRBV4-2 and TRBJ1-5; no D segment can be confidently identified. Trimming at the junction amounts to 0 bases on V and 1 base on J, and the germline ends lie 13 bases apart. The germline V gene provides CDR1 LGHNA and CDR2 YNFKEQ. The CDR3 runs 17 residues from the cysteine to the phenylalanine. Only the CDR3 DNA stays, 51 bases, in frame from base 1.